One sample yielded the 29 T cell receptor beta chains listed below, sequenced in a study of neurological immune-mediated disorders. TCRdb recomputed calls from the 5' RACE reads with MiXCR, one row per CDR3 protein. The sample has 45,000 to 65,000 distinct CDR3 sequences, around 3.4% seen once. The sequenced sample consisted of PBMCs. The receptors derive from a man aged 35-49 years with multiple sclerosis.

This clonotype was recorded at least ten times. In nucleotides, the CDR3 is TGTGCCAGCAGTACCCACTTGGGGAACTCCTACGAGCAGTACTTC. Residues: CASSTHLGNSYEQYF. J is TRBJ2-7 and V is TRBV28; no reliable D call. The germline V gene has CDR1 MDHEN and CDR2 SYDVKM. The CDR3 sequence is 15 residues long. V lost 5 bases and J 0 bases, leaving 14 bases between the germline ends.

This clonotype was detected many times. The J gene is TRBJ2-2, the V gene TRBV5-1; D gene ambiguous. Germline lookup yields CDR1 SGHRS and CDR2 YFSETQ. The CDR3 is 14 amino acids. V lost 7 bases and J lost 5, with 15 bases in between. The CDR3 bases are TGCGCCAGCGCCCAAGAGGCGGTGACCGGGGAGCTGTTTTTT. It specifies CASAQEAVTGELFF.

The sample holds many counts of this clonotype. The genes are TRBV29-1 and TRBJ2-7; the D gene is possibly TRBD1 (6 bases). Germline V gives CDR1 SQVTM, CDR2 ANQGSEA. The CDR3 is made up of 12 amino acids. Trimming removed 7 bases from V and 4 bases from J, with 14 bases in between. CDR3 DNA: TGCAGCGCGGATAAGACAGGTTACGAGCAGTACTTC. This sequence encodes CSADKTGYEQYF.

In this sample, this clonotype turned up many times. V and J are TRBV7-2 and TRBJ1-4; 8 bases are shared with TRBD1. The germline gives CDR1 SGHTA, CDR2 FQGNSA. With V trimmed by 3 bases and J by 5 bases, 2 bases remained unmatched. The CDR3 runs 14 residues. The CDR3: CASSFRTGNEKLFF. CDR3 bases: TGTGCCAGCAGCTTTAGGACAGGGAATGAAAAACTGTTTTTT.

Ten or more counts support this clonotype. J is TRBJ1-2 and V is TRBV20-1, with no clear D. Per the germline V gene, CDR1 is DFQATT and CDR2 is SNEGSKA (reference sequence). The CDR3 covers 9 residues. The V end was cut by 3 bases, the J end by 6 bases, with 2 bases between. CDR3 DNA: TGCAGTGCTAGGAATGGCTACACCTTC. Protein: CSARNGYTF.

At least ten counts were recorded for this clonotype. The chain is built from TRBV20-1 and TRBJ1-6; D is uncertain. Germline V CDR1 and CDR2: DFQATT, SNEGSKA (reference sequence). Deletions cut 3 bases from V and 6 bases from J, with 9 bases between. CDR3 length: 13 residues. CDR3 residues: CSASQEGNSPLHF. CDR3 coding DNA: TGCAGTGCTAGCCAGGAGGGTAATTCACCCCTCCACTTT.

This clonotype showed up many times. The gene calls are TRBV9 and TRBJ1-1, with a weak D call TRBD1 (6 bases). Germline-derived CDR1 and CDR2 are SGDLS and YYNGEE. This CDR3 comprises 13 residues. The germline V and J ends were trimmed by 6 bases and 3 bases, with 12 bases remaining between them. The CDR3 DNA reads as TGTGCCAGCACACGGGGGCAGGACACTGAAGCTTTCTTT. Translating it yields CASTRGQDTEAFF.

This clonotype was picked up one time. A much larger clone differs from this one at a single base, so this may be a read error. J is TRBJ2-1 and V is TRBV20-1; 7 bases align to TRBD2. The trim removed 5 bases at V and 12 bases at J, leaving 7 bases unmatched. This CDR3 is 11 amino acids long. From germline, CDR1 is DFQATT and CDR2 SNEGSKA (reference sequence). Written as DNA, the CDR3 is TGCAGTGCTGGAGGACTAGAAGCGCAGTTCTTC. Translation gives CSAGGLEAQFF.

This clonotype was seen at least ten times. CDR3 DNA sequence: TGTGCCAGCAGCTGGACAGGGTTCAACACTGAAGCTTTCTTT. Translated, it gives CASSWTGFNTEAFF. This chain uses TRBV5-8 with TRBJ1-1, with 8 bases that match TRBD1. Germline values: CDR1 SGHTS, CDR2 YDEGEE. J lost 2 bases, V lost 3 bases, and 3 bases had no gene match. CDR3 length: 14 amino acids.

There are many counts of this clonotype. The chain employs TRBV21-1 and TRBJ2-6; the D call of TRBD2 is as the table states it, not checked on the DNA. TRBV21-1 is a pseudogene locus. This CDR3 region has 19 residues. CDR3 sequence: CASSKVRSGYSSGANVLTF. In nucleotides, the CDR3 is TGTGCCAGCAGCAAAGTGAGAAGCGGCTATAGCTCTGGGGCCAACGTCCTGACTTTC.

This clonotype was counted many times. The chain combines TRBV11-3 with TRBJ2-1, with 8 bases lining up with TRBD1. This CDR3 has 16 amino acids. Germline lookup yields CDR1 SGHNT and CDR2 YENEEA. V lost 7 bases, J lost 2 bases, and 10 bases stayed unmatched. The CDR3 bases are TGTGCCAGCACCCCCTTTCGACAGGGGACCTACAATGAGCAGTTCTTC. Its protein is CASTPFRQGTYNEQFF.

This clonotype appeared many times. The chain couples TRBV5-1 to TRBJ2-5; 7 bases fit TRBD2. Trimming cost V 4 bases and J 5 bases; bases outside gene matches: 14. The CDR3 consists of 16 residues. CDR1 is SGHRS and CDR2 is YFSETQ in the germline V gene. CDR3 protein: CASSPLRLALGETQYF. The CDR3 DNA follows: TGCGCCAGCAGCCCCCTCCGACTAGCCCTCGGGGAGACCCAGTACTTC.

In DNA form, the CDR3 reads TGTGCCAGCAGCTTTGATAGCGCAGATACGCAGTATTTT. Its translation: CASSFDSADTQYF. The genes are TRBV5-5 and TRBJ2-3, with D possibly being TRBD2 (5 bases). Germline CDR1 SGHKS, CDR2 YYEKEE (reference sequence). Between the trimmed V and J ends, which lost 2 bases and 4 bases, there was a span of 8 bases. The CDR3 spans 13 residues.

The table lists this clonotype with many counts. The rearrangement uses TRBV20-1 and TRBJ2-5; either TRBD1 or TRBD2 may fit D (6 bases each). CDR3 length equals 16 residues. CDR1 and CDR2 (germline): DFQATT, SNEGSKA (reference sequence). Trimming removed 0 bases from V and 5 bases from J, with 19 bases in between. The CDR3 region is CSARDYAGHLGETQYF. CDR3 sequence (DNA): TGCAGTGCTAGAGATTATGCGGGACACCTCGGGGAGACCCAGTACTTC.

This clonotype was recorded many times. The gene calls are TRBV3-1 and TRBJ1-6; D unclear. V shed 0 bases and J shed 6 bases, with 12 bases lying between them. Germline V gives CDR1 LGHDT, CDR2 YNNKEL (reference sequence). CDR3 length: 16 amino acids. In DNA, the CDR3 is TGTGCCAGCAGCCAAGAACCGGGCGCGCTTAATTCACCCCTCCACTTT. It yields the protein CASSQEPGALNSPLHF. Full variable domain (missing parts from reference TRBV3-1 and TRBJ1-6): DTAVSQTPKYLVTQMGNDKSIKCEQNLGHDTMYWYKQDSKKFLKIMFSYNNKELIINETVPNRFSPKSPDKAHLNLHINSLELGDSAVYFCASSQEPGALNSPLHFGNGTRLTVT.

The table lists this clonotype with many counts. CDR3 residues: CASSQDIGEGQPQHF. CDR3 sequence (DNA): TGTGCCAGCAGCCAAGATATAGGAGAAGGTCAGCCCCAGCATTTT. The chain has TRBV3-1 and TRBJ1-5; D is undetermined. This CDR3 has 15 amino acids. CDR1 is LGHDT and CDR2 is YNNKEL in the germline V gene (reference sequence). V was pared by 0 bases and J by 6 bases, with 12 bases between.

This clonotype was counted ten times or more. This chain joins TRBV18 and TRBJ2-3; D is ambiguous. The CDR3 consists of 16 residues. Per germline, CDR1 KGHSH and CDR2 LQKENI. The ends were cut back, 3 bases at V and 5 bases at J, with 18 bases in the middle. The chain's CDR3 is CASSPYKTDLGDTQYF. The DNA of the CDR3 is TGTGCCAGCTCACCGTACAAAACGGATTTAGGAGATACGCAGTATTTT.

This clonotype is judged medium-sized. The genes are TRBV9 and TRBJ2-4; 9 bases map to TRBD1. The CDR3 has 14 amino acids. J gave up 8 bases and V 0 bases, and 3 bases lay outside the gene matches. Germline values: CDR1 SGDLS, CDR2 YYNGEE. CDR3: CASSVEGQGHIQYF. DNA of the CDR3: TGTGCCAGCAGCGTAGAAGGACAGGGGCACATTCAGTACTTC.

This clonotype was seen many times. The CDR3 reads CASSKALARRGNEQYF. The CDR3 DNA sequence: TGTGCCAGCAGCAAAGCGCTCGCCCGGAGAGGAAACGAGCAGTACTTC. The chain uses TRBV21-1 and TRBJ2-7; the DNA was not compared with TRBD1, the D call given in the table. TRBV21-1 is classified as a pseudogene. CDR3 length: 16 amino acids.

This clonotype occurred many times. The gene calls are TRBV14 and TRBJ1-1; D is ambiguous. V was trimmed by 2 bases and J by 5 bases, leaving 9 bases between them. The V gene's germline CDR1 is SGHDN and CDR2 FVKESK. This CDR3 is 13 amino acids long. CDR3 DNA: TGTGCCAGCAGCCAACAACAGCTAACTGAAGCTTTCTTT. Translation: CASSQQQLTEAFF.

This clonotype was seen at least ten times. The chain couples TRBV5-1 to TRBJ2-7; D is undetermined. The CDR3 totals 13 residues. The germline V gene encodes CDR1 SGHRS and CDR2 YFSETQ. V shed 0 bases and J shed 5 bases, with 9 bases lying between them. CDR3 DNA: TGCGCCAGCAGCTTGGAAGGGTTGGACGAGCAGTACTTC. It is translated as CASSLEGLDEQYF.

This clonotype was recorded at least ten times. CDR3 in DNA: TGCGCCGCGGGGGCCGGGAGGCCCTACGAGCAGTACTTC. Translated: CAAGAGRPYEQYF. The chain combines TRBV10-2 with TRBJ2-7; a weak D match, TRBD2 (7 bases). V shed 11 bases and J shed 2 bases, with 16 bases lying between them. This CDR3 comprises 13 residues. The germline gives CDR1 WSHSY, CDR2 SAAADI.

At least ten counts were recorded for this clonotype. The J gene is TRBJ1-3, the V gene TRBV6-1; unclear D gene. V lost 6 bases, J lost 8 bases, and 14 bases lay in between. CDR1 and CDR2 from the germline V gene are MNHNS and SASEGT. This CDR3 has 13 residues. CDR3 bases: TGTGCCAGCAGACGACCCGAACGTGACACCATATATTTT. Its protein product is CASRRPERDTIYF.

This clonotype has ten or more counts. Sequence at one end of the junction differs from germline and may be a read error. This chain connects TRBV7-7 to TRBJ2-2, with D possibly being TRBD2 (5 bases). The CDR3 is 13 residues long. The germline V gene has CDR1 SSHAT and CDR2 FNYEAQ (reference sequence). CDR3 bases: TGTGCTAGCAGCCGAGGGTGGCCCGGGGAGCTGTTTTTT. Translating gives CASSRGWPGELFF.

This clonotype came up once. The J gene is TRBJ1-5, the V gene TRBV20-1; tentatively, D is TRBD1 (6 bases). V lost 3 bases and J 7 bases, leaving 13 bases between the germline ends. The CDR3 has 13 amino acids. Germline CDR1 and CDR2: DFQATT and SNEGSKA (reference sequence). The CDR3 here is CSARAGGTQPQHF. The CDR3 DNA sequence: TGCAGTGCTAGGGCGGGGGGCACCCAGCCCCAGCATTTT.

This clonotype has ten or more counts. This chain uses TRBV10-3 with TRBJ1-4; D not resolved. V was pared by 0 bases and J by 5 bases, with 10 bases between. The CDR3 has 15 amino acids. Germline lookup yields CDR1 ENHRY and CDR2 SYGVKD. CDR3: CAISESNGENEKLFF. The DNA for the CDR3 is TGTGCCATCAGTGAGTCGAACGGGGAGAATGAAAAACTGTTTTTT.

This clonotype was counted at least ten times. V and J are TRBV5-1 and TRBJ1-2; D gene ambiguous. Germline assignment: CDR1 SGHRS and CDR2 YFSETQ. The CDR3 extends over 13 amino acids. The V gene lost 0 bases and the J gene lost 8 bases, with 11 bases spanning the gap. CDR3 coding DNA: TGCGCCAGCAGCTTGGAGAGGGAACGGGGCTACACCTTC. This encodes CASSLERERGYTF. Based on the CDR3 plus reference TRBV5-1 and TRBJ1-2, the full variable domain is KAGVTQTPRYLIKTRGQQVTLSCSPISGHRSVSWYQQTPGQGLQFLFEYFSETQRNKGNFPGRFSGRQFSNSRSEMNVSTLELGDSALYLCASSLERERGYTFGSGTRLTVV.

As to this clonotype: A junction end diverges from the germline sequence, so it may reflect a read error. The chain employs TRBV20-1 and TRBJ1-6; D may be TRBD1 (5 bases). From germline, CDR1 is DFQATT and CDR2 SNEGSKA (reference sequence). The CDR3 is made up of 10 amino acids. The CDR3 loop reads CSAYRGPLNF. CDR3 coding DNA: TGCAGTGCCTACCGGGGACCCCTCAACTTT.

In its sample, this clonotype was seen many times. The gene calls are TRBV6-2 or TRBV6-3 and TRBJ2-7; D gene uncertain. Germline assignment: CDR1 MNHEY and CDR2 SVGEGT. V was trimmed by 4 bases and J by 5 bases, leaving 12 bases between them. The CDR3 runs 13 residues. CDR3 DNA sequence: TGTGCCAGCAGTTTCGGCCCTCCCAACGAGCAGTACTTC. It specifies CASSFGPPNEQYF.